A single sample gave rise to the 13 T cell receptor beta chains below, sequenced in a study of beta chain features in type 1 diabetes. Study-level points and caveats: TCRB CDR3s from Type 1 diabetes patients were moderately but significantly shorter in all four CD4+ subsets.

Which antigens these TCRs recognize remains unknown. The authors reverse transcribed all of the isolated RNA, so sequencing captured expressed TCRB transcripts. Sequencing was performed with immunoSEQ multiplex PCR; in TCRdb, only in-frame clones are kept and a portion is missing. This table has around 690,000 clones, 12% appearing once. The sample was naive CD4+ T cells from blood. These receptors were collected from a man aged 30 to 45 with type 1 diabetes.

There are a few counts of this clone. Other DNA sequences in the sample encode the same CDR3. The chain combines TRBV30 with TRBJ2-3; D gene unclear. The CDR3 is 13 amino acids. V was cut by 0 bases and J by 0 bases, with 4 bases left in between. CDR1 and CDR2 from the germline V gene are GTSNPN and SVGIG (reference sequence). Here the CDR3 DNA reads TGTGCCTGGAGTGTACGGAGCACAGATACGCAGTATTTT. Its protein is CAWSVRSTDTQYF.

This clone was observed a handful of times. The rearrangement joins TRBV6-5 to TRBJ2-3; the match to TRBD1 covers 8 bases. The CDR3 totals 14 residues. The germline V gene encodes CDR1 MNHEY and CDR2 SVGAGI. The J segment lost 5 bases and the V segment lost 4 bases, leaving 5 bases of the junction unmatched. CDR3 loop: CASSSRQGQDTQYF. The CDR3 DNA reads TGTGCCAGCAGTTCCCGACAGGGGCAAGATACGCAGTATTTT.

V gene TRBV6-6 combines with J gene TRBJ2-2, with a weak D call TRBD1 (6 bases). This CDR3 has 14 amino acids. Germline-derived CDR1 and CDR2 are MNHNY and SVGAGI (reference sequence). V was clipped by 4 bases and J by 7 bases, with 13 bases between them. The CDR3 loop reads CASSFNRDGGELFF. CDR3 bases: TGTGCCAGCAGTTTCAACAGGGATGGCGGGGAGCTGTTTTTT.

The chain employs TRBV7-2 and TRBJ2-5; either TRBD1 or TRBD2 may supply D (5 bases each). Germline CDR1 is SGHTA and CDR2 is FQGNSA. This CDR3 region has 17 residues. V gave up 5 bases and J gave up 4 bases, with 23 bases separating them. As DNA, the CDR3 is TGTGCCAGCAGCCACGCCGGGATCAGGGCGCCGAGAGAGACCCAGTACTTC. This translates into CASSHAGIRAPRETQYF.

The V gene is TRBV6-1, the J gene TRBJ2-3; no reliable D call. The germline CDR1 and CDR2 sequences are MNHNS and SASEGT. Trimming took off 4 bases at V and 1 base at J, with 9 bases between the two ends. CDR3 size: 14 residues. The CDR3 region is CASSVLAGTDTQYF. CDR3 coding DNA: TGTGCCAGCAGTGTACTGGCGGGCACAGATACGCAGTATTTT.

The chain carries TRBV7-6 and TRBJ2-3; D not resolved. V was pared by 1 base and J by 14 bases, with 10 bases between. CDR1 is SGHVS, CDR2 FNYEAQ, per germline. CDR3 size: 11 residues. Here the CDR3 DNA reads TGTGCCAGCAGCTTAGGGTTAGCATTGTATTTT. It specifies CASSLGLALYF. The entire variable domain, with the rest obtained from reference TRBV7-6 and TRBJ2-3, is as follows: GAGVSQSPRYKVTKRGQDVALRCDPISGHVSLYWYRQALGQGPEFLTYFNYEAQQDKSGLPNDRFSAERPEGSISTLTIQRTEQRDSAMYRCASSLGLALYFGPGTRLTVL.

The DNA of the CDR3 is TGTGCCATCAGTGCCTCGAGTAGCGGGGGGACCAAAGAGACCCAGTACTTC. Translated: CAISASSSGGTKETQYF. The chain joins TRBV10-3 to TRBJ2-5; 10 positions agree with TRBD2. Germline CDR1 and CDR2: ENHRY and SYGVKD. With 4 bases clipped from V and 3 bases from J, the junction kept 11 bases outside the gene matches. The CDR3 is made up of 17 amino acids.

This chain connects TRBV7-2 to TRBJ1-2; weak D call: TRBD1 (6 bases). This CDR3 is 17 amino acids long. Trimming cost V 3 bases and J 1 base, with 18 bases left between them. CDR1 SGHTA and CDR2 FQGNSA come from the germline V gene. The CDR3 region has the DNA TGTGCCAGCAGCTTTGGGGGAGGACAGCTGATTAACTATGGCTACACCTTC. Amino acids: CASSFGGGQLINYGYTF.

J is TRBJ1-6 and V is TRBV27; D remains unclear. This CDR3 contains 15 residues. The germline V gene has CDR1 MNHEY and CDR2 SMNVEV (reference sequence). Trimming took 2 bases from V and 10 from J, leaving 15 bases between them. This CDR3 is CASSLVSRVRSPLHF. The CDR3 coding sequence is TGTGCCAGCAGTTTAGTTTCGAGAGTCCGGTCACCCCTCCACTTT.

V gene TRBV18 combines with J gene TRBJ1-2; D unclear. Germline V CDR1 and CDR2: KGHSH, LQKENI. CDR3 length equals 15 residues. V was trimmed by 6 bases and J by 3 bases, leaving 17 bases between them. In nucleotides, the CDR3 is TGTGCCAGCTCCCTCGGGCCAGGTTCGGACTATGGCTACACCTTC. Translating it yields CASSLGPGSDYGYTF.

The chain carries TRBV27 and TRBJ1-4; TRBD1 might be the D (6 bases). The V end was cut by 8 bases, the J end by 4 bases, with 14 bases between. The germline V gene encodes CDR1 MNHEY and CDR2 SMNVEV (reference sequence). The CDR3 contains 14 residues. The CDR3 region has the DNA TGTGCCAGCTCCACAGACAGGCTTAATGAAAAACTGTTTTTT. Amino acid sequence: CASSTDRLNEKLFF.

This clone was observed a few times. This chain uses TRBV2 with TRBJ2-5; D perhaps matches TRBD1 (5 bases). This CDR3 region has 13 residues. From germline, CDR1 is SNHLY and CDR2 FYNNEI. Trimming removed 9 bases at V and 2 bases at J, with 13 bases between. The CDR3 sequence: CASYLQDQETQYF. As DNA, the CDR3 is TGTGCCAGTTATTTACAGGATCAAGAGACCCAGTACTTC.

The chain links TRBV4-3 to TRBJ2-5; TRBD2 aligns across 7 bases. There are 15 residues in the CDR3. The germline V gene encodes CDR1 LGHNA and CDR2 YSLEER. Trimming at V came to 4 bases and at J to 3 bases, leaving 8 bases not matched to a gene. The DNA of the CDR3 is TGCGCCAGCAGCCGAACTAGCGCCGCTGAAGAGACCCAGTACTTC. Residues: CASSRTSAAEETQYF.